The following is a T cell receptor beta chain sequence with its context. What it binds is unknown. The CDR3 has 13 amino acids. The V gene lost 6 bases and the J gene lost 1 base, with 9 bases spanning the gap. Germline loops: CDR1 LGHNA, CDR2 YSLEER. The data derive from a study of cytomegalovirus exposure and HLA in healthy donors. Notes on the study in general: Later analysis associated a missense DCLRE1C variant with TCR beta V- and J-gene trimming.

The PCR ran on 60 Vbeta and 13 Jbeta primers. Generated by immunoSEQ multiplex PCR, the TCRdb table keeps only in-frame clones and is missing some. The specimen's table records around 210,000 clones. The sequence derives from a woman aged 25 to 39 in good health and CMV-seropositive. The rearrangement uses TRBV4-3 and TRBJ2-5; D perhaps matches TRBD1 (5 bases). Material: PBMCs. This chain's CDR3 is CASSRQIQETQYF. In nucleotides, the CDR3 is TGCGCCAGCAGTCGACAGATCCAAGAGACCCAGTACTTC.